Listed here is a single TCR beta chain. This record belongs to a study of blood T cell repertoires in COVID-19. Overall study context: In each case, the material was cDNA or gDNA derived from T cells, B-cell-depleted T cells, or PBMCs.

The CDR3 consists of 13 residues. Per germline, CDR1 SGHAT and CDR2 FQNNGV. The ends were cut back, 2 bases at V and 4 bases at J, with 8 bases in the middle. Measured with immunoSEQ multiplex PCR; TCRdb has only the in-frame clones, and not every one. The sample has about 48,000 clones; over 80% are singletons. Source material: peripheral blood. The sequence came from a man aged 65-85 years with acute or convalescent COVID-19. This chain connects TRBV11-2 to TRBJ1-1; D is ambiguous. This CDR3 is CASSLNRLTEAFF. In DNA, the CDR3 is TGTGCCAGCAGCTTAAACCGACTCACTGAAGCTTTCTTT.